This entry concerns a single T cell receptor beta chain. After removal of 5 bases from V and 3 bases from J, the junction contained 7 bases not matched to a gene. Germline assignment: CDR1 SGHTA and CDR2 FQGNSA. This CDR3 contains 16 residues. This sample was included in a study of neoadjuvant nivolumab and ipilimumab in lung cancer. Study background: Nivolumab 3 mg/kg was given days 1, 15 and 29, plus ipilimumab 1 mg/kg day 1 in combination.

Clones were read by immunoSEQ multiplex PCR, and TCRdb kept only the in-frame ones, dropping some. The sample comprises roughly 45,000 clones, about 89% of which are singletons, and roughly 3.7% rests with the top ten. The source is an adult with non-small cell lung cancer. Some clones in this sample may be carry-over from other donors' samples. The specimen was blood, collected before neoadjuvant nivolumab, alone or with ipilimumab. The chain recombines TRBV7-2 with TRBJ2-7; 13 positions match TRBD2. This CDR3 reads CASSTALAGGGYEQYF. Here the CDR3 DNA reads TGTGCCAGCAGCACCGCACTAGCGGGAGGGGGCTACGAGCAGTACTTC.